The TCR beta chain under discussion was sequenced for a study of blood T cell repertoires in COVID-19. Enrolled during active infection, Seattle patients were then followed longitudinally. TCRdb's copy holds only in-frame clones and misses some; the assay was immunoSEQ multiplex PCR. Found here are 220,000 or so clones, 82% of them singletons; the top ten hold 7.5% to 9.5%. The CDR3 consists of 15 residues. Germline lookup yields CDR1 LNHDA and CDR2 SQIVND (reference sequence). Trimming removed 7 bases from V and 0 bases from J, with 13 bases in between. The rearrangement uses TRBV19 and TRBJ1-3; the D is unclear. The source is a woman older than 75 with COVID-19, enrolled during active disease. The sequenced material came from peripheral blood. This CDR3 is CASTAHRSSGNTIYF. The CDR3, as DNA: TGTGCCAGTACCGCCCACAGAAGCTCTGGAAACACCATATATTTT. The complete variable domain, with remaining parts taken from reference TRBV19 and TRBJ1-3, reads DGGITQSPKYLFRKEGQNVTLSCEQNLNHDAMYWYRQDPGQGLRLIYYSQIVNDFQKGDIAEGYSVSREKKESFPLTVTSAQKNPTAFYLCASTAHRSSGNTIYFGEGSWLTVV.